This T cell receptor (beta chain) was recovered during a study of OX40 agonist ivuxolimab in advanced cancers. As to this clone: Its target is unknown.

Whole-study results and caveats: At 0.1 to 3.0 mg/kg, CD4+ and CD8+ blood T cells expanded clonally by week 6.

Clones were sequenced by immunoSEQ multiplex PCR, and TCRdb holds only the in-frame ones, with some missing. The sample yields some 70,000 clones, around 84% seen once. The CDR3 runs to 14 residues. Blood sampling was done at baseline, cycle 4 day 1, and cycle 7 day 1. The gene calls are TRBV21-1 and TRBJ1-5. TRBV21-1 is an annotated pseudogene. This clonotype was sampled from an adult with an advanced solid tumor such as melanoma, head and neck, liver or kidney cancer. The input for sequencing was CD4+ or CD8+ T cells sorted from blood, taken in a trial of the OX40 agonist ivuxolimab. CDR3 sequence: CASSKGRDNQPQHF. Written as DNA, the CDR3 is TGTGCCAGCAGCAAGGGACGGGACAATCAGCCCCAGCATTTT.